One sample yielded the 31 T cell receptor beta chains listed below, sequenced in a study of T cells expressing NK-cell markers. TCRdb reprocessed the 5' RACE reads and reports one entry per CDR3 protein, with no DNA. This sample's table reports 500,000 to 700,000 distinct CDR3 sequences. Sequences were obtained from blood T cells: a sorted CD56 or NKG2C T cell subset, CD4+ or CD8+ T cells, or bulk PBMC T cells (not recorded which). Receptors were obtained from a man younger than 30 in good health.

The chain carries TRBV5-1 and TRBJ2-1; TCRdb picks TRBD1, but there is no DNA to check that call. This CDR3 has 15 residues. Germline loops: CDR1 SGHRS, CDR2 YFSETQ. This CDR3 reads CASSPGTVTLDEQFF.

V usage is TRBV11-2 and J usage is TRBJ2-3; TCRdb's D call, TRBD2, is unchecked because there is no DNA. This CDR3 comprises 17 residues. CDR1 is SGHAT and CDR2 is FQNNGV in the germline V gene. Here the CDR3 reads CASSLLGTSGKTDTQYF.

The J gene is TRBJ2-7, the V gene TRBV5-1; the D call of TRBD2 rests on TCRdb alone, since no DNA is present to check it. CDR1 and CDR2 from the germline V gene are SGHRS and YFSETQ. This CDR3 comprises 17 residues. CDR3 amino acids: CASSSEQTSGSRYEQYF.

This chain's CDR3 is CASSLEPGRDTGELFF. The chain combines TRBV5-6 with TRBJ2-2. The CDR3 length is 16 residues. Per the germline V gene, CDR1 is SGHDT and CDR2 is YYEEEE.

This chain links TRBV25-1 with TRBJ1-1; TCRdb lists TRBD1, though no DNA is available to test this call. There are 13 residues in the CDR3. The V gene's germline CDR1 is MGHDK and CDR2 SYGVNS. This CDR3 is CASSPGEYTEAFF.

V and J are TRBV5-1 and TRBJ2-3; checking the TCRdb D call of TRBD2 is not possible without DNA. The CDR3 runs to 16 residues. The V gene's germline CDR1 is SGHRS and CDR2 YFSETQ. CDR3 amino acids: CASSLVDSHSTDTQYF.

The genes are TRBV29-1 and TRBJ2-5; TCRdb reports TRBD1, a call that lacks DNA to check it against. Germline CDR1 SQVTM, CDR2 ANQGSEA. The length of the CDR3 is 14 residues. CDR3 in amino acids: CSAKDRGRIETQYF.

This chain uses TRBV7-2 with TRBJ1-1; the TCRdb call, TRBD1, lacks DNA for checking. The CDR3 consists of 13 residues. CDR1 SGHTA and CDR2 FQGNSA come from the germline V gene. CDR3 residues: CAGTERMNTEAFF.

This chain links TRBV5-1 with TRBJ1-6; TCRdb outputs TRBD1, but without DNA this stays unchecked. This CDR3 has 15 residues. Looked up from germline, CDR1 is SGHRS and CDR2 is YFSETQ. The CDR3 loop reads CASSLVTGGTSPLHF. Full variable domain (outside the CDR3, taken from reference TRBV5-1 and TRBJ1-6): KAGVTQTPRYLIKTRGQQVTLSCSPISGHRSVSWYQQTPGQGLQFLFEYFSETQRNKGNFPGRFSGRQFSNSRSEMNVSTLELGDSALYLCASSLVTGGTSPLHFGNGTRLTVT.

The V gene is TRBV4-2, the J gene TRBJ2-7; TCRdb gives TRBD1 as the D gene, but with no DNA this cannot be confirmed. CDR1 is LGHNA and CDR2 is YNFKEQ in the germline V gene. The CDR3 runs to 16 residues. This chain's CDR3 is CASSQVSGTITYEQYF.

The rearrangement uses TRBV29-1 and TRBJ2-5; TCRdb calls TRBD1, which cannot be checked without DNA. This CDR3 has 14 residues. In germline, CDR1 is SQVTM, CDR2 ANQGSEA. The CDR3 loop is CRIAGPGDRKTQYF.

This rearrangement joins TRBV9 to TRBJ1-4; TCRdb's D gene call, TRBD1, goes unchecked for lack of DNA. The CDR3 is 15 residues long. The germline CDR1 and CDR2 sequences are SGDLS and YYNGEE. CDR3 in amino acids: CASSVEGATNEKLFF. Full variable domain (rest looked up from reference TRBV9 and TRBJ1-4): DSGVTQTPKHLITATGQRVTLRCSPRSGDLSVYWYQQSLDQGLQFLIQYYNGEERAKGNILERFSAQQFPDLHSELNLSSLELGDSALYFCASSVEGATNEKLFFGSGTQLSVL.

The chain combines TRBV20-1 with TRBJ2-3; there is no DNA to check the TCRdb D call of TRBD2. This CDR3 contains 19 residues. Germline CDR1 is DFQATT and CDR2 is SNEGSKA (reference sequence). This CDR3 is CSAPPISSGRAVESDTQYF.

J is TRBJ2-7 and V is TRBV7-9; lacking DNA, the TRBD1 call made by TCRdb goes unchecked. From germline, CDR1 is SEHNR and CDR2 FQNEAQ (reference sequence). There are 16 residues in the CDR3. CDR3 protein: CASSGEPGQGHDEQYF.

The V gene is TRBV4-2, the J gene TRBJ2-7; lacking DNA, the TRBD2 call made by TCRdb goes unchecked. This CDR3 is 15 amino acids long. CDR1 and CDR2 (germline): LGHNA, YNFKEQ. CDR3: CASSQEAGGPYEQYF.

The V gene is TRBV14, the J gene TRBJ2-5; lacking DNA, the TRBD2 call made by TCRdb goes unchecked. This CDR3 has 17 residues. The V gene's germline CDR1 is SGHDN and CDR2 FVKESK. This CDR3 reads CASSQDLAGSFQETQYF.

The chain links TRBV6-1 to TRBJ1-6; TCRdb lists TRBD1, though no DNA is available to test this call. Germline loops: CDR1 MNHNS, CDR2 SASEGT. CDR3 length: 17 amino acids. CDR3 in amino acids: CASSPGQGRRGRSPLHF.

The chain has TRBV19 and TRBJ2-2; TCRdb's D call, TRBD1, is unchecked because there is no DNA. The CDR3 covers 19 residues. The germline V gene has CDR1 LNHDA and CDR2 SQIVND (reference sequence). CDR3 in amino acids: CASSIVLGTGRTLTGELFF. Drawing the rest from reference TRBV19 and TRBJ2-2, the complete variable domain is DGGITQSPKYLFRKEGQNVTLSCEQNLNHDAMYWYRQDPGQGLRLIYYSQIVNDFQKGDIAEGYSVSREKKESFPLTVTSAQKNPTAFYLCASSIVLGTGRTLTGELFFGEGSRLTVL.

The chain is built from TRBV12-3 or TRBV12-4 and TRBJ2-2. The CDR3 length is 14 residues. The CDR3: CASRDVTNTGELFF.

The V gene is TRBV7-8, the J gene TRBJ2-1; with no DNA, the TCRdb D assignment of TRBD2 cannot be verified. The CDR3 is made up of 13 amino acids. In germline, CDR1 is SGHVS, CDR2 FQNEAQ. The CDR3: CASSLSASGSSFF. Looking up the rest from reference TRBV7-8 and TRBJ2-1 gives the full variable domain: GAGVSQSPRYKVAKRGQDVALRCDPISGHVSLFWYQQALGQGPEFLTYFQNEAQLDKSGLPSDRFFAERPEGSVSTLKIQRTQQEDSAVYLCASSLSASGSSFFGPGTRLTVL.

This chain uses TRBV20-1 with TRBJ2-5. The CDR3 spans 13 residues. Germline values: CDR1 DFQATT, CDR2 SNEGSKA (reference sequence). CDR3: CSASLDRPATQYF.

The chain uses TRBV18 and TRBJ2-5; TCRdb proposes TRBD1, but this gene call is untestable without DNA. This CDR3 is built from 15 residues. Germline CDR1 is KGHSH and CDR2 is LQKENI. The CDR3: CASTPDRAVGETQYF.

Here the CDR3 reads CASSPNLAVLKNIQYF. The chain recombines TRBV27 with TRBJ2-4; TCRdb's D gene call, TRBD2, goes unchecked for lack of DNA. The CDR3 is 16 amino acids. Germline lookup yields CDR1 MNHEY and CDR2 SMNVEV (reference sequence).

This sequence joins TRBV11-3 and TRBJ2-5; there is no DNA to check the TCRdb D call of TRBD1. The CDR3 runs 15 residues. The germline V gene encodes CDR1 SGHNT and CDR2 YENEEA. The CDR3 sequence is CASSLASGTQETQYF.

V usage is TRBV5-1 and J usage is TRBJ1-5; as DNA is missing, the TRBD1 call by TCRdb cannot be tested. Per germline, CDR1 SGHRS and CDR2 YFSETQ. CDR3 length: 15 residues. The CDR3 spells CASSLAGGSNQPQHF.

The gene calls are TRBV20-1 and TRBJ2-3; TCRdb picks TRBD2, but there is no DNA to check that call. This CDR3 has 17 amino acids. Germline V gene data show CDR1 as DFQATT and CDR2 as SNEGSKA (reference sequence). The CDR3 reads CSAREVVGGPYGDTQYF.

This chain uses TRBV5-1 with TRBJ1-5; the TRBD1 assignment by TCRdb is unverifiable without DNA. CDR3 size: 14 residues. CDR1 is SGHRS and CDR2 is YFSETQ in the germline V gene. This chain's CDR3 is CASSLTGPNQPQHF.

CDR3 loop: CASSQGRGMDTQYF. The chain recombines TRBV4-2 with TRBJ2-3; TCRdb's D call of TRBD2 is untestable without DNA. CDR1 is LGHNA, CDR2 YNFKEQ, per germline. This CDR3 is built from 14 residues.

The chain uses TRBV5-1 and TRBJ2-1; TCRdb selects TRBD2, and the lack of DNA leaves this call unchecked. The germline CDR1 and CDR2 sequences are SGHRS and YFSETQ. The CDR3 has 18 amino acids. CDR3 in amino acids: CASREGDLRDSLYNEQFF.

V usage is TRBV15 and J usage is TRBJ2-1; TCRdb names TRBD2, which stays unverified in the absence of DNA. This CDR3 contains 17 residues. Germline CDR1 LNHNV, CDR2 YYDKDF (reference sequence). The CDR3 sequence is CATSRPGLDGAYNEQFF.

CDR3 residues: CASSPGTGVYEQYF. The genes are TRBV12-3 or TRBV12-4 and TRBJ2-7; TCRdb's D gene call, TRBD1, goes unchecked for lack of DNA. The CDR3 covers 14 residues.